This entry lists 3 T cell receptor beta chains sequenced from one sample in a study of blood T cell repertoires in COVID-19. Produced via immunoSEQ multiplex PCR; TCRdb's table is partial and in-frame only. The table records 150,000 to 200,000 clones, about 86% of them present only once. Material: peripheral blood. The receptors derive from a man between 18 and 29 years old with acute or convalescent COVID-19.

This rearrangement joins TRBV20-1 to TRBJ2-1, with a weak D call TRBD2 (5 bases). The germline CDR1 and CDR2 sequences are DFQATT and SNEGSKA (reference sequence). This CDR3 contains 11 residues. V was clipped by 5 bases and J by 12 bases, with 14 bases between them. CDR3 coding DNA: TGCAGTGCTCCTCGGAGGTCTGGGCAGTTCTTC. Its protein is CSAPRRSGQFF.

This clone has just one count. Other DNA sequences in the same sample also yield this CDR3. The rearrangement uses TRBV19 and TRBJ2-3, with a tentative D call TRBD2 (6 bases). Deletions cut 5 bases from V and 6 bases from J, with 9 bases between. This CDR3 is 12 amino acids long. Germline assignment: CDR1 LNHDA and CDR2 SQIVND (reference sequence). The CDR3 DNA reads TGTGCCAGTAGTTCTCGGGGGGATACGCAGTATTTT. Translating gives CASSSRGDTQYF.

The V and J genes are TRBV11-2 and TRBJ1-1; 8 nucleotides line up with TRBD1. This CDR3 comprises 14 residues. Germline CDR1 and CDR2: SGHAT and FQNNGV. V shed 4 bases and J 1 base; nucleotides not matched to a gene: 2. CDR3 loop: CASSYGTGNTEAFF. CDR3 in DNA: TGTGCCAGCAGCTACGGGACAGGGAACACTGAAGCTTTCTTT.